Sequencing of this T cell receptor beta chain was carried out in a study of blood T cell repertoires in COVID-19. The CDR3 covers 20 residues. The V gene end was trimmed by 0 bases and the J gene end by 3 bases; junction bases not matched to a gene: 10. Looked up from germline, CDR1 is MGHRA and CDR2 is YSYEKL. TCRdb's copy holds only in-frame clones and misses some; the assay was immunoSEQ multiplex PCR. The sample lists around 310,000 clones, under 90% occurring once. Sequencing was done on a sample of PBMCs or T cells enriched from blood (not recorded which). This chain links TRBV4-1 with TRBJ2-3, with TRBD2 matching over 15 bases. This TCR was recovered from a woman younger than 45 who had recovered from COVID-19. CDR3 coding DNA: TGCGCCAGCAGCCAAGATTCCCCCCCTGGGACTAGCGGGAGGACAGATACGCAGTATTTT. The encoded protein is CASSQDSPPGTSGRTDTQYF.